This T cell receptor (beta chain) was recorded in a study of T cell repertoires in cytomegalovirus infection (dated by TCRdb to about 2019). General notes on the study: The peptide stimulations were aimed at well-studied HLA-B-restricted epitopes as well as recently identified HLA-C-restricted CMV epitopes, whose presentation resists viral immunomodulation. Donor HLA type was relevant to the analysis, because carriage of CMV infection together with the matching HLA type was indicated by public TCR beta signatures.

The research as a whole found: Carriers of CMV infection plus the relevant HLA type were discriminated by the cumulative frequency of public TCR beta family members in the study cohort and in an independent 352-donor cohort. The ex vivo response was dominated by HLA-C-restricted CMV-specific TCR beta clonotypes, and the single most frequent clonotype in two of eight donors was supplied by these HLA-C-restricted clonotypes.

The label giving this sample's treatment or condition can be read as: in vitro stimulation with specific CMV peptide epitopes to enrich CMV-specific T cells. The germline V gene specifies SGHTA as CDR1 and FQGNSA as CDR2. Germline trimming amounts to 4 bases on V and 6 bases on J, with 9 as the count of junction bases outside the gene matches. Its CDR3 holds 14 amino acids, cysteine through phenylalanine. Only the CDR3 DNA stays, 42 bases, in frame from base 1. In its sample, this clonotype was seen a few times. Which antigen it targets is not known. Base qualities are not at hand, and no much larger clone is one base apart. Sequencing was carried out with an Illumina HiSeq 1500. The public sequencing data were trimmed at Q25 with fastp and processed into clonotypes with MiXCR by TCRdb, which kept only in-frame beta chains. Merged by CDR3 protein, the rows form single entries marked with the most common genes and DNA. Within this sample are about 180,000 distinct CDR3 sequences, with less than 25% of them counted one time only. Roughly 25% of the sample is in the top ten clones.

The receptor chain draws on TRBV7-2 and TRBJ2-7, with 7 bases in between that match TRBD1. The clonotype comes from a human donor in good health (CMV status not recorded). Some clones in this sample may be carry-over from other donors' samples. The sequencing used CD8+ T cells from cultured PBMCs, collected from culture after CMV antigen stimulation. The sequenced DNA: TGTGCCAGCAGCTGGACACTGACAGGGCCCGAGCAGTACTTC. This is translated as CASSWTLTGPEQYF.